This is a list of T cell receptor beta chains from one sample in a study of blood T cells in healthy people across ages. Using its own MiXCR run on the 5' RACE reads, TCRdb lists one record per CDR3 protein. The data contain 800,000 or so distinct CDR3 sequences, about 59% of them singletons. Material for sequencing was blood. All receptors derive from a man younger than 45 in good health. Each CDR3 is given with its conserved first and last residue. The order of the fields is D gene, J gene, V gene, CDR3 protein. A D gene is named only where the DNA matches it firmly.

d_gene: .; j_gene: TRBJ2-5; v_gene: TRBV7-8; CDR3aa: CASSLDGRPEETQYF
d_gene: .; j_gene: .; v_gene: TRBV13; CDR3aa: CASSFGRGKYEQYF
d_gene: TRBD1; j_gene: TRBJ2-7; v_gene: TRBV25-1; CDR3aa: CASSESGTGAFYEQYF
d_gene: .; j_gene: TRBJ2-1; v_gene: TRBV3-1; CDR3aa: CASSQDKEGPNNEQFF
d_gene: .; j_gene: TRBJ2-5; v_gene: TRBV20-1; CDR3aa: CTGTVQETQYF
d_gene: .; j_gene: TRBJ2-1; v_gene: TRBV29-1; CDR3aa: CSVGQNRYNEQFF
d_gene: .; j_gene: TRBJ2-3; v_gene: TRBV15; CDR3aa: CATSRVLFGTDTQYF
d_gene: .; j_gene: TRBJ2-7; v_gene: TRBV5-6; CDR3aa: CASSPGFAYEQYF
d_gene: TRBD2; j_gene: .; v_gene: TRBV12-3/TRBV12-4; CDR3aa: CASSFGTRYNEQYF
d_gene: TRBD2; j_gene: TRBJ2-3; v_gene: TRBV7-2; CDR3aa: CASSLTSGGLDTQYF
d_gene: .; j_gene: TRBJ1-2; v_gene: TRBV3-1; CDR3aa: CASSHAPGGSGYGYTF
d_gene: .; j_gene: TRBJ1-1; v_gene: TRBV4-2; CDR3aa: CASSHSWENTEAFF
d_gene: .; j_gene: TRBJ1-6; v_gene: TRBV9; CDR3aa: CASSVDSYNSPLHF
d_gene: .; j_gene: TRBJ2-3; v_gene: TRBV28; CDR3aa: CASKGWGRGADTQYF
d_gene: .; j_gene: TRBJ1-1; v_gene: TRBV20-1; CDR3aa: CSARDRRKDTEAFF
d_gene: TRBD1; j_gene: TRBJ2-4; v_gene: TRBV29-1; CDR3aa: CSVEPGTGAGEQYF
d_gene: .; j_gene: TRBJ1-1; v_gene: TRBV4-3; CDR3aa: CASSPYSQGPNTEAFF
d_gene: .; j_gene: TRBJ2-7; v_gene: TRBV2; CDR3aa: CASSEALVQEVWWYGQYF
d_gene: .; j_gene: TRBJ2-1; v_gene: TRBV10-3; CDR3aa: CAISESTGQAYNEQFF
d_gene: .; j_gene: .; v_gene: TRBV20-1; CDR3aa: CSATPLARETQYF
d_gene: .; j_gene: TRBJ1-5; v_gene: TRBV24-1; CDR3aa: CATSESQNSNQPQHF
d_gene: .; j_gene: TRBJ2-3; v_gene: TRBV20-1; CDR3aa: CRARDWVQYF
d_gene: .; j_gene: TRBJ2-7; v_gene: TRBV27; CDR3aa: CASSLKGSNYEQYF
d_gene: TRBD2; j_gene: TRBJ2-5; v_gene: TRBV18; CDR3aa: CASSPGSAGYQETQYF
d_gene: TRBD2; j_gene: TRBJ2-3; v_gene: TRBV4-2; CDR3aa: CASSRAGTSGGAIPDTQYF
d_gene: TRBD2; j_gene: .; v_gene: TRBV7-6; CDR3aa: CASSLGGGGAWSYEQYF
d_gene: .; j_gene: TRBJ1-6; v_gene: TRBV12-3/TRBV12-4; CDR3aa: CASRSDSVSDSPLHF
d_gene: .; j_gene: TRBJ2-5; v_gene: TRBV7-9; CDR3aa: CASSPSRQGPREEQYF
d_gene: TRBD1; j_gene: TRBJ2-1; v_gene: TRBV28; CDR3aa: CASSSNDRADREQFF
d_gene: .; j_gene: TRBJ2-3; v_gene: TRBV28; CDR3aa: CASSLEGAGDTQYF
d_gene: .; j_gene: TRBJ2-3; v_gene: TRBV12-3/TRBV12-4; CDR3aa: CASSLHTLVQYF
d_gene: .; j_gene: .; v_gene: TRBV7-3; CDR3aa: CASSLRGWAETQYF
d_gene: .; j_gene: TRBJ1-2; v_gene: TRBV4-3; CDR3aa: CASSRRRGSLGGYTF
d_gene: TRBD1; j_gene: TRBJ2-2; v_gene: TRBV5-5; CDR3aa: CASSLGDRNTGELFF
d_gene: TRBD2; j_gene: TRBJ2-1; v_gene: TRBV5-1; CDR3aa: CASSLMSGGASNEQFF
d_gene: .; j_gene: TRBJ2-1; v_gene: TRBV6-2/TRBV6-3; CDR3aa: CASSYSTTAGFSSYNEQFF
d_gene: .; j_gene: TRBJ1-5; v_gene: TRBV7-2; CDR3aa: CASSLVIRAGGQPQHF
d_gene: .; j_gene: TRBJ1-6; v_gene: TRBV6-1; CDR3aa: CASSPLETRTVGSSYNSPLHF
d_gene: .; j_gene: TRBJ1-5; v_gene: TRBV6-2/TRBV6-3; CDR3aa: CASSYSSSGNYQPQHF
d_gene: .; j_gene: TRBJ2-1; v_gene: TRBV27; CDR3aa: CASSLKGYDEQFF
d_gene: TRBD1; j_gene: TRBJ2-7; v_gene: TRBV2; CDR3aa: CASSEQGASHEQYF
d_gene: TRBD2; j_gene: TRBJ2-7; v_gene: TRBV20-1; CDR3aa: CSAAGVRYEQYF
d_gene: .; j_gene: TRBJ2-3; v_gene: TRBV11-1; CDR3aa: CASSITPDTQYF
d_gene: .; j_gene: TRBJ1-1; v_gene: TRBV4-2; CDR3aa: CASSQDDWGNTEAFF
d_gene: TRBD2; j_gene: TRBJ2-7; v_gene: TRBV29-1; CDR3aa: CSVTTSGAREQYF
d_gene: TRBD2; j_gene: TRBJ2-4; v_gene: TRBV7-9; CDR3aa: CASSPRGTSLAKNIQYF
d_gene: TRBD1; j_gene: TRBJ2-7; v_gene: TRBV27; CDR3aa: CASSPRDRYPYEQYF
d_gene: TRBD1; j_gene: TRBJ2-3; v_gene: TRBV10-3; CDR3aa: CAISEPRTGPSTDTQYF
d_gene: .; j_gene: TRBJ2-2; v_gene: TRBV3-1; CDR3aa: CASSPTPRGRGTGELFF
d_gene: .; j_gene: TRBJ1-5; v_gene: TRBV28; CDR3aa: CASRLQRASNQPQHF
d_gene: .; j_gene: .; v_gene: TRBV7-2; CDR3aa: CASSWLGNIQYF
d_gene: .; j_gene: TRBJ2-7; v_gene: TRBV13; CDR3aa: CASSLNPIGSYEQYF
d_gene: TRBD1; j_gene: TRBJ2-1; v_gene: TRBV7-3; CDR3aa: CASSSGQGIIDEQFF
d_gene: .; j_gene: TRBJ1-4; v_gene: TRBV20-1; CDR3aa: CSAKGGGEGEKLFF
d_gene: .; j_gene: TRBJ2-7; v_gene: TRBV4-3; CDR3aa: CASSQALVGYEQYF